Below are 26 T cell receptor beta chains sequenced from a single sample in a study of T cells in Graves' hyperthyroidism and ophthalmopathy. RNA transcripts were the template for amplifying TCR beta CDR3 regions. A first-round RT-PCR of the TCR CDR3 used the HTBI primer set. MiXCR was run by TCRdb on the multiplex PCR reads, yielding one entry per CDR3 protein. The sample shows about 410,000 distinct CDR3 sequences, 14% to 15% of them seen only once. The sequencing input was blood. These receptors were obtained from a man aged 18-30 years with Graves' ophthalmopathy.

The table lists this clonotype with many counts. The rearrangement joins TRBV3-1 to TRBJ1-1; D may be TRBD1 (6 bases). Trimming took 7 bases from V and 8 from J, leaving 23 bases between them. Germline values: CDR1 LGHDT, CDR2 YNNKEL (reference sequence). There are 15 residues in the CDR3. CDR3 nucleotides: TGTGCCAGCACCAGCCCGGGGGAAAGGGGGATAGAAGCTTTCTTT. This translates into CASTSPGERGIEAFF. Variable domain in full (rest from reference TRBV3-1 and TRBJ1-1): DTAVSQTPKYLVTQMGNDKSIKCEQNLGHDTMYWYKQDSKKFLKIMFSYNNKELIINETVPNRFSPKSPDKAHLNLHINSLELGDSAVYFCASTSPGERGIEAFFGQGTRLTVV.

The table lists this clonotype with many counts. V usage is TRBV19 and J usage is TRBJ2-1; 14 nucleotides align to TRBD2. The CDR3 runs to 17 residues. The ends lost 5 bases at V and 2 bases at J; junction bases unmatched: 5. Germline V gene lookup returns CDR1 LNHDA and CDR2 SQIVND (reference sequence). CDR3 in DNA: TGTGCCAGTAGTGGACGACTAGCGGGAGGGGCCTACAATGAGCAGTTCTTC. Amino acid sequence: CASSGRLAGGAYNEQFF.

This clonotype has more than one count but fewer than ten. This chain links TRBV6-5 with TRBJ2-3, with 8 bases identical to TRBD2. J lost 6 bases, V lost 5 bases, and 7 bases had no gene match. Germline CDR1 reads MNHEY; CDR2 reads SVGAGI. The CDR3 runs 14 residues. CDR3 sequence reads: CASSDPGGRDTQYF. CDR3 coding DNA: TGTGCCAGCAGTGACCCGGGGGGGCGGGATACGCAGTATTTT.

This clonotype was seen a handful of times. The chain joins TRBV27 to TRBJ2-5, with D tentatively TRBD2 (7 bases). Deletions cut 5 bases from V and 5 bases from J, with 18 bases between. This CDR3 is built from 15 residues. The germline V gene encodes CDR1 MNHEY and CDR2 SMNVEV (reference sequence). CDR3 in DNA: TGTGCCAGCAGTCCCAACATGGGGGGGCGTGAGACCCAGTACTTC. Amino acid sequence: CASSPNMGGRETQYF.

The rearrangement links TRBV11-2 to TRBJ2-2; unclear D gene. The V gene lost 5 bases and the J gene lost 1 base, with 17 bases spanning the gap. The CDR3 is 17 residues long. Germline V gives CDR1 SGHAT, CDR2 FQNNGV. The CDR3 loop is CASSLWGSKRNTGELFF. The CDR3 DNA sequence: TGTGCCAGCAGCCTATGGGGTTCTAAAAGGAACACCGGGGAGCTGTTTTTT. Based on the CDR3 plus reference TRBV11-2 and TRBJ2-2, the full variable domain is EAGVAQSPRYKIIEKRQSVAFWCNPISGHATLYWYQQILGQGPKLLIQFQNNGVVDDSQLPKDRFSAERLKGVDSTLKIQPAKLEDSAVYLCASSLWGSKRNTGELFFGEGSRLTVL.

The V and J genes are TRBV7-6 and TRBJ2-1, with TRBD2 identical over 7 bases. The germline V gene encodes CDR1 SGHVS and CDR2 FNYEAQ. The ends lost 1 base at V and 4 bases at J; junction bases unmatched: 10. The CDR3 loop spans 17 amino acids. CDR3: CASSLEFGLAVYNEQFF. CDR3 in DNA: TGTGCCAGCAGCTTAGAGTTTGGGCTAGCGGTTTACAATGAGCAGTTCTTC.

This clonotype was seen at least ten times. This CDR3 is CAWSLIAEGQFF. The CDR3, as DNA: TGTGCCTGGAGTCTTATTGCAGAAGGGCAGTTCTTC. The J gene is TRBJ2-1, the V gene TRBV30; no clear D gene. V was pared by 2 bases and J by 12 bases, with 14 bases between. Germline V gene sequence: CDR1 GTSNPN, CDR2 SVGIG (reference sequence). The CDR3 consists of 12 residues. The complete variable domain, with remaining parts taken from reference TRBV30 and TRBJ2-1, reads SQTIHQWPATLVQPVGSPLSLECTVEGTSNPNLYWYRQAAGRGLQLLFYSVGIGQISSEVPQNLSASRPQDRQFILSSKKLLLSDSGFYLCAWSLIAEGQFFGPGTRLTVL.

In its sample, this clonotype was seen many times. The chain is built from TRBV6-5 and TRBJ2-3; TRBD2 matches at 7 bases. The CDR3 totals 14 residues. Germline V lookup: CDR1 MNHEY, CDR2 SVGAGI. With V trimmed by 1 base and J by 6 bases, 4 bases remained unmatched. Here the CDR3 reads CASSYFGGLDTQYF. CDR3 bases: TGTGCCAGCAGTTACTTCGGGGGGTTGGATACGCAGTATTTT.

This clonotype was observed many times. The V and J genes are TRBV3-1 and TRBJ2-7, with 10 nucleotides matching TRBD1. CDR1 is LGHDT, CDR2 YNNKEL, per germline (reference sequence). Unmatched junction bases numbered 4, after V lost 0 bases and J lost 2 bases. The CDR3 has 16 residues. DNA of the CDR3: TGTGCCAGCAGCCAAGATCCAGGACAGGGGGCCTACGAGCAGTACTTC. It is translated as CASSQDPGQGAYEQYF.

The rearrangement joins TRBV12-3 or TRBV12-4 to TRBJ2-1; 11 bases align to TRBD2. Trimming cost V 4 bases and J 2 bases; bases outside gene matches: 4. The CDR3 totals 16 residues. The CDR3: CASSSLAGGAYNEQFF. CDR3 nucleotide sequence: TGTGCCAGCAGTTCGTTAGCGGGAGGGGCCTACAATGAGCAGTTCTTC.

The chain carries TRBV4-1 and TRBJ2-5; D is unclear. V lost 2 bases and J 0 bases, leaving 10 bases between the germline ends. This CDR3 has 15 amino acids. Germline CDR1 MGHRA, CDR2 YSYEKL. The CDR3 here is CASSQILQNQETQYF. CDR3 nucleotides: TGCGCCAGCAGCCAAATACTCCAGAACCAAGAGACCCAGTACTTC.

This clonotype was detected many times. The V and J genes are TRBV5-1 and TRBJ2-7; perhaps TRBD2 as D (6 bases). Germline V gives CDR1 SGHRS, CDR2 YFSETQ. V lost 8 bases and J 6 bases, leaving 18 bases between the germline ends. The CDR3 is 13 amino acids. CDR3 DNA sequence: TGCGCCAGTCGGAGGGGCCCCTTCACCGAGCAGTACTTC. It encodes CASRRGPFTEQYF.

The chain joins TRBV4-2 to TRBJ2-5; 11 bases fit TRBD2. The CDR3 has 16 amino acids. Trimming took 3 bases from V and 7 from J; bases not matched to a gene: 10. Looked up from germline, CDR1 is LGHNA and CDR2 is YNFKEQ. The DNA for the CDR3 is TGTGCCAGCAGCCAGACTCGACTAGCGGGGTTTGGGACCCAGTACTTC. This sequence encodes CASSQTRLAGFGTQYF.

This clonotype was detected ten times or more. The rearrangement links TRBV20-1 to TRBJ2-1, with TRBD2 matching 8 bases. V shed 0 bases and J 11 bases; nucleotides not matched to a gene: 6. The CDR3 totals 13 residues. Germline V gene sequence: CDR1 DFQATT, CDR2 SNEGSKA (reference sequence). CDR3 sequence reads: CSARDFAGGKQFF. CDR3 sequence (DNA): TGCAGTGCTAGAGATTTCGCGGGGGGTAAGCAGTTCTTC.

This clonotype was recorded many times. The chain uses TRBV6-1 and TRBJ2-3; 9 nucleotides match TRBD2. Germline loops: CDR1 MNHNS, CDR2 SASEGT. CDR3 size: 16 residues. V lost 7 bases to trimming and J lost 4 bases; unmatched junction nucleotides: 12. CDR3 in DNA: TGTGCCAGCAATGCGCCGCTAGCGGGAAAGGCAGATACGCAGTATTTT. It encodes CASNAPLAGKADTQYF.

Points on this clonotype: The germline gene is not matched at one end of the junction; a read error may be the cause. The chain joins TRBV6-5 to TRBJ2-7; D possibly uses TRBD1 or TRBD2 (5 bases each). The length of the CDR3 is 19 residues. In germline, CDR1 is MNHEY, CDR2 SVGAGI. This CDR3 reads CTSSYAYPSTGGSGYEQYF. CDR3 sequence (DNA): TGTACCAGCAGTTACGCTTATCCCTCCACAGGAGGCAGTGGGTACGAGCAGTACTTC.

This clonotype was found a few times. This chain joins TRBV19 and TRBJ2-3; TRBD2 agrees at 10 bases. In germline, CDR1 is LNHDA, CDR2 SQIVND (reference sequence). This CDR3 is built from 17 residues. The V and J ends lost 5 bases and 5 bases, in that order; junction bases with no gene match: 13. As DNA, the CDR3 is TGTGCCAGTAGTCTTCGGACTAGCGGTGATATTCAAGATACGCAGTATTTT. Its translation: CASSLRTSGDIQDTQYF.

In this sample, this clonotype turned up once. This chain joins TRBV10-2 and TRBJ1-1, with D hard to call. From germline, CDR1 is WSHSY and CDR2 SAAADI. V lost 7 bases to trimming and J lost 3 bases, with 12 bases between them. The CDR3 is 13 residues long. DNA for the CDR3: TGCGCCAGCACGGGGAGCGTGGACACTGAAGCTTTCTTT. This encodes CASTGSVDTEAFF.

This clonotype came up many times. V gene TRBV7-3 combines with J gene TRBJ2-5, with D possibly being TRBD1 or TRBD2 (6 bases each). The CDR3 spans 15 residues. The germline CDR1 and CDR2 sequences are SGHTA and FQGTGA. Trimming removed 5 bases at V and 4 bases at J, with 17 bases between. CDR3 residues: CASSPDRFGGETQYF. The CDR3, as DNA: TGTGCCAGCAGCCCCGACAGGTTCGGGGGAGAGACCCAGTACTTC.

This clonotype has a count of ten or more. The V gene is TRBV29-1, the J gene TRBJ2-2; D ambiguous. Trimming removed 1 base at V and 1 base at J, with 13 bases between. CDR1 and CDR2 (germline): SQVTM, ANQGSEA. There are 16 residues in the CDR3. CDR3 nucleotides: TGCAGCGTTGAAGGGGAAGAGCGAAGGAACACCGGGGAGCTGTTTTTT. Translating gives CSVEGEERRNTGELFF.

This clonotype was recorded at least ten times. V usage is TRBV3-1 and J usage is TRBJ1-1; D gene ambiguous. The CDR3 runs 15 residues. The germline V and J ends were trimmed by 0 bases and 1 base, with 9 bases remaining between them. CDR1 LGHDT and CDR2 YNNKEL come from the germline V gene (reference sequence). The CDR3 protein is CASSQEWPGNTEAFF. The DNA of the CDR3 is TGTGCCAGCAGCCAAGAGTGGCCGGGGAACACTGAAGCTTTCTTT.

This clonotype turned up a few times. The gene calls are TRBV9 and TRBJ2-1, with D tentatively TRBD1 or TRBD2 (5 bases each). Between the trimmed V and J ends, which lost 7 bases and 6 bases, there was a span of 20 bases. The CDR3 contains 15 residues. Germline lookup yields CDR1 SGDLS and CDR2 YYNGEE. CDR3: CASGAGELRGNEQFF. CDR3 in DNA: TGTGCCAGCGGGGCGGGCGAGCTTAGGGGCAATGAGCAGTTCTTC.

This clonotype showed up many times. This chain uses TRBV7-6 with TRBJ2-1; 8 bases are a match to TRBD2. Per the germline V gene, CDR1 is SGHVS and CDR2 is FNYEAQ. CDR3 size: 15 residues. Trimming removed 5 bases from V and 3 bases from J; junction bases left unmatched: 6. In DNA form, the CDR3 reads TGTGCCAGCAGCAAGGGGCGGGAGGACTACAATGAGCAGTTCTTC. Translation gives CASSKGREDYNEQFF.

Many counts were recorded for this clonotype. The chain has TRBV3-1 and TRBJ1-2; the D gene is possibly TRBD1 (5 bases). The CDR3 is made up of 15 amino acids. The ends were cut back, 1 base at V and 3 bases at J, with 12 bases in the middle. Germline assignment: CDR1 LGHDT and CDR2 YNNKEL (reference sequence). CDR3 DNA: TGTGCCAGCAGCCAAGCTCCGGGGGAGGACTATGGCTACACCTTC. It specifies CASSQAPGEDYGYTF.

V usage is TRBV10-1 and J usage is TRBJ1-6; perhaps TRBD1 as D (5 bases). The CDR3 totals 14 residues. Germline V gene lookup returns CDR1 WNHNN and CDR2 SYGVQD (reference sequence). Deletions cut 3 bases from V and 6 bases from J, with 9 bases between. The CDR3 DNA follows: TGCGCCAGCAGTGATGTGGGGGGTAATTCACCCCTCCACTTT. Its protein is CASSDVGGNSPLHF.

This clonotype was found many times. The V gene is TRBV9, the J gene TRBJ2-1; D is possibly TRBD2 (6 bases). The germline CDR1 and CDR2 sequences are SGDLS and YYNGEE. The CDR3 covers 14 residues. V lost 0 bases to trimming and J lost 8 bases, with 12 bases between them. CDR3 residues: CASSVGSGSDEQFF. The CDR3 bases are TGTGCCAGCAGCGTAGGAAGCGGGTCGGATGAGCAGTTCTTC.